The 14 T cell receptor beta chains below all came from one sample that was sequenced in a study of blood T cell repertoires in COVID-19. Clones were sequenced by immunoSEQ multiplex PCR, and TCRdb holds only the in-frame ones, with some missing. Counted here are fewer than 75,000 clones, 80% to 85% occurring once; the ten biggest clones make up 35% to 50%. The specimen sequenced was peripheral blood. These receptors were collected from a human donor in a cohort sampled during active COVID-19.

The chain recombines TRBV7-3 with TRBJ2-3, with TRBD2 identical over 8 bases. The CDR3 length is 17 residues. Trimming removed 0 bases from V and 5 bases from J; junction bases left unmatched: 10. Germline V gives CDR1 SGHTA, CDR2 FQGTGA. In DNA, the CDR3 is TGTGCCAGCAGCTTAACTCCAAGCGGGGGCGAGAGAGATACGCAGTATTTT. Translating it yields CASSLTPSGGERDTQYF.

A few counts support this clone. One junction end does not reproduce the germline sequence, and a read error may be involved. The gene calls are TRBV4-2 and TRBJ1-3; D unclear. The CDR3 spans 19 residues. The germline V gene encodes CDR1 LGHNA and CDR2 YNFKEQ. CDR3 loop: CASSQEATDHSPSGNTIYF. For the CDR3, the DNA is TGTGCCAGCAGCCAAGAAGCTACAGATCATTCCCCTTCTGGGAACACCATATATTTT.

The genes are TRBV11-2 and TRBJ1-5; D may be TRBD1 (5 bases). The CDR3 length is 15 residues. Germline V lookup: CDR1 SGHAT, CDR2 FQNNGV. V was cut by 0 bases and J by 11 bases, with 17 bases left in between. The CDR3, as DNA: TGTGCCAGCAGCTTAGATAGGGGCTCTCCAAGGGCCCAGCATTTT. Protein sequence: CASSLDRGSPRAQHF.

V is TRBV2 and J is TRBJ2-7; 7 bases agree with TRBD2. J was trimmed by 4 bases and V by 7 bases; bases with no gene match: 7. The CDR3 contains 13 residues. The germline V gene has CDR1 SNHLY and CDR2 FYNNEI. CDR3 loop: CASMGRGYYEQYF. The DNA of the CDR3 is TGTGCCAGCATGGGGAGGGGTTATTACGAGCAGTACTTC.

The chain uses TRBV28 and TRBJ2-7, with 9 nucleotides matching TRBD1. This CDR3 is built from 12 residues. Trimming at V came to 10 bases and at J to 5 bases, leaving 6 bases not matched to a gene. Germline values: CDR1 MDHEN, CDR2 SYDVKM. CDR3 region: CATHGTGNEQYF. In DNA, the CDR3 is TGTGCCACCCATGGGACAGGGAACGAGCAGTACTTC.

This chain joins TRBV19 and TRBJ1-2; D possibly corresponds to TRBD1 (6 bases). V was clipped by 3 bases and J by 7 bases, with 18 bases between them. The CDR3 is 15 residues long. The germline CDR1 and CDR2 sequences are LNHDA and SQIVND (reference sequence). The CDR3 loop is CASSMSAYRERGYTF. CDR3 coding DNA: TGTGCCAGTAGTATGTCGGCCTACAGGGAACGTGGCTACACCTTC.

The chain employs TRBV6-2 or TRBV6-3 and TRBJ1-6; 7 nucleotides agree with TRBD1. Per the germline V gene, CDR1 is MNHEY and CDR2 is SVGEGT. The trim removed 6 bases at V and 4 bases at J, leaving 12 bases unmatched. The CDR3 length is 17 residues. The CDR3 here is CASSTNRGREYNSPLHF. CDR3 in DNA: TGTGCCAGCAGCACAAACAGGGGAAGGGAGTATAATTCACCCCTCCACTTT.

The CDR3 DNA is TGTGCCAGCAGCGCTCCGGGGGAAGAGACCCAGTACTTC. Translating gives CASSAPGEETQYF. The chain joins TRBV7-3 to TRBJ2-5, with D perhaps matching TRBD2 (6 bases). Germline CDR1 reads SGHTA; CDR2 reads FQGTGA. This CDR3 spans 13 amino acids. Deletions cut 5 bases from V and 3 bases from J, with 10 bases between. The full variable domain, in which reference TRBV7-3 and TRBJ2-5 provide the parts outside the CDR3, is GAGVSQTPSNKVTEKGKYVELRCDPISGHTALYWYRQSLGQGPEFLIYFQGTGAADDSGLPNDRFFAVRPEGSVSTLKIQRTERGDSAVYLCASSAPGEETQYFGPGTRLLVL.

Here the CDR3 reads CAWSRAREYGYTF. DNA for the CDR3: TGTGCCTGGAGTAGAGCCCGGGAGTATGGCTACACCTTC. The genes are TRBV30 and TRBJ1-2; D ambiguous. The V end was cut by 2 bases, the J end by 5 bases, with 12 bases between. Germline V lookup: CDR1 GTSNPN, CDR2 SVGIG (reference sequence). The CDR3 runs 13 residues.

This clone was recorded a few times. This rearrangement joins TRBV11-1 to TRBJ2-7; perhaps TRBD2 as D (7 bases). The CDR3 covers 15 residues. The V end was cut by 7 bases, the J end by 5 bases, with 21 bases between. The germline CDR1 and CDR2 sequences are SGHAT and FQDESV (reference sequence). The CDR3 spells CASTSPTMGGHEQYF. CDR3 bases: TGTGCCAGCACCTCCCCCACGATGGGGGGGCACGAGCAGTACTTC.

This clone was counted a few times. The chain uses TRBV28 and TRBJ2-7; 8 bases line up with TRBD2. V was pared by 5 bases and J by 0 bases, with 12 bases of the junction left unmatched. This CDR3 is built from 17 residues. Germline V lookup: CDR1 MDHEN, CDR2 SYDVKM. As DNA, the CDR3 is TGTGCCAGCAGTCCGGGCGGGACTAGTTTTACCTCCTACGAGCAGTACTTC. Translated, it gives CASSPGGTSFTSYEQYF.

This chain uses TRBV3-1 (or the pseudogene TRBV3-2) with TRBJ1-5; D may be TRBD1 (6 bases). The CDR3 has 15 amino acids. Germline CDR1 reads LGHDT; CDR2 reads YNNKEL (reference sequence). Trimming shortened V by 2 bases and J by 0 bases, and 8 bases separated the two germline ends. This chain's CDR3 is CASSQKGVSNQPQHF. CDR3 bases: TGTGCCAGCAGCCAAAAGGGGGTTAGCAATCAGCCCCAGCATTTT.

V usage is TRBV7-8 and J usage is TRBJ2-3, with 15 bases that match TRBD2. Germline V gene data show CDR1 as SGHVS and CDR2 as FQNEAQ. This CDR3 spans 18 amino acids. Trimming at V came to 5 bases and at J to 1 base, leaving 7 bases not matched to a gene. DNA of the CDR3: TGTGCCAGCAGCCCCGGGGGACTAGCGGGGGGCCGCACAGATACGCAGTATTTT. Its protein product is CASSPGGLAGGRTDTQYF.

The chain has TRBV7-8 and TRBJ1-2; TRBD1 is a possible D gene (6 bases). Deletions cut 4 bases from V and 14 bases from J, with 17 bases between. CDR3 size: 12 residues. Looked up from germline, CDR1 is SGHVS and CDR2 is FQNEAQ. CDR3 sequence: CASSSWTGTRTF. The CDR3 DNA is TGTGCCAGCAGCTCCTGGACCGGGACACGGACCTTC.